This paragraph reports one TCR beta chain. The target of this receptor is not known. No much larger clonotype is one base removed from it; base qualities were not supplied. This specimen's time point label, interpreted: baseline before first vaccination. Vaccinee samples were obtained from the UK trials COV001 and COV002, which included a single-blind randomized controlled phase 2/3 trial of AZD1222 (ChAdOx1 nCoV-19) in healthy adults. For TCRbeta chain sequencing, PBMC samples were collected from trial participants at day 0 and at day 28 after the second dose. The data were obtained in a study of T cell responses to AZD1222 COVID-19 vaccine (dated by TCRdb to the early 2020s). In the study overall: AZD1222 recipients with second doses at about 4 weeks or about 12 weeks were pooled, because spike-specific TCR depth and breadth did not differ between schedules. TCR sequencing was performed for 230 to 250 trial participants, of whom roughly 200 were given two doses of AZD1222 and around 25 were given two doses of MenACWY control vaccine. Enrollment into the trials was organized by age into subgroups of 18-55, 56-69 and 70-plus years, and those subgroups contained about 160, 30 and 59 TCR-sequenced participants, respectively.

Results and caveats for the whole study, not just this receptor: Vaccine-associated CD4 TCRs spanned the whole spike protein, with dominant responses in regions 160-218 and 743-854. Participants were mostly white British, with more females than males. The authors suggested clonal diversity may have been underestimated. In the small 56-69-year group, the increase in depth fell short of significance, most likely because of low power. Conclusions about previously exposed vaccinees are limited, since just five or six AZD1222 recipients were seropositive for SARS-CoV-2 at baseline. Epitopes outside the regions mutated in the B.1.351 and B.1.1.7 variants were reportedly recognized by nearly half of the unique spike-specific TCRs. After two AZD1222 doses, both the breadth and the depth of spike-specific TCRs were significantly higher than at day 0 and than in MenACWY recipients. Because no day 14 peak-response samples were available, the repertoires could be characterized only after the peak T cell response.

The CDR3 regions of human TCRbeta chains were subjected to immunosequencing. Concerning the study's data processing: TCRs in the repertoires were matched against a reference library of SARS-CoV-2-specific TCRs that had been generated with the MIRA antigen-specificity platform. Breadth was defined as the fraction of unique TCRs that were SARS-CoV-2-associated. Depth was defined as the fraction of total T cells that were SARS-CoV-2-associated. Each spike-specific TCR was assigned to its reactive spike region and to a CD4 or CD8 class using the MIRA data. Log10-transformed breadth and depth values were compared by one-way ANOVA with Sidak's multiple comparisons tests. TCRdb retrieved this table from immuneACCESS and kept in-frame rearrangements only. Not all clones are present; in checked studies, unresolved V genes account for under half, and no reason is known for the remainder. The DNA was the basis for D and trimming; V, J and clone size are from that table. This sample has some 150,000 clones in its table, and over 75% of those were observed once. Clones ranked in the top ten supply around 3.7% of the sample.

The CDR3, cysteine through phenylalanine, is 13 amino acids long. The entry retains the CDR3 DNA only, 39 bases that are in frame from base 1. V is cut back by 8 bases and J by 9 bases, with 6 bases in the junction unmatched. From the germline V gene (reference sequence), CDR1 is LGHDT and CDR2 is YNNKEL. The chain is made from TRBV3-1 (or the pseudogene TRBV3-2) and TRBJ2-1, and 11 junctional nucleotides match TRBD1. The specimen comprised peripheral blood, sampled on day 0 of AZD1222 vaccination. The receptor was isolated from an adult in good health. CDR3 reads: CASGQGAWGEQFF. The DNA sequence follows: TGTGCCAGCGGACAGGGGGCCTGGGGTGAGCAGTTCTTC.